Listed below are T cell receptor beta chains from one sample, sequenced in a study of blood T cell repertoires in COVID-19. Profiled with immunoSEQ multiplex PCR; TCRdb holds only in-frame clones, not every one. The table records 330,000 or so clones, 85% to 90% of them present only once. The specimen was PBMCs or T cells enriched from blood (not recorded which). The origin of the receptors is a woman in her 30s who had been exposed to COVID-19. The conserved cysteine and the conserved F or W are not part of the CDR3 here. Rows may omit the clone size; those that give it use once, few, many or a size class.

CDR3 length: 10
clone size: NA
V gene: TRBV28
J gene: TRBJ1-2
CDR3 protein: ASSIELNGYT

CDR3 length: 15
clone size: NA
V gene: TRBV21-1
J gene: TRBJ2-5
CDR3 protein: ASSTSGEDPAGETQY

CDR3 length: 14
clone size: once
V gene: TRBV7-9
J gene: TRBJ2-4
CDR3 protein: ASSSWTSWAKNIQY

CDR3 length: 16
clone size: NA
V gene: TRBV28
J gene: TRBJ1-5
CDR3 protein: ASSFFQGGVSNNQPQH

CDR3 length: 11
clone size: once
V gene: TRBV30
J gene: TRBJ1-5
CDR3 protein: ACRTGGNQPQH

CDR3 length: 14
clone size: NA
V gene: TRBV27
J gene: TRBJ2-1
CDR3 protein: ASSWSSGRGVNEQF

CDR3 length: 14
clone size: NA
V gene: TRBV19
J gene: TRBJ1-1
CDR3 protein: ASSTSWDRRNTEAF

CDR3 length: 12
clone size: NA
V gene: TRBV5-1
J gene: TRBJ2-7
CDR3 protein: ASSPGVGKNEQY

CDR3 length: 13
clone size: NA
V gene: TRBV7-9
J gene: TRBJ1-2
CDR3 protein: ASSYQSGGDYGYT

CDR3 length: 14
clone size: NA
V gene: TRBV19
J gene: TRBJ1-2
CDR3 protein: ASSGADRVRGYGYT

CDR3 length: 13
clone size: NA
V gene: TRBV28
J gene: TRBJ1-4
CDR3 protein: ASSLGTVVNEKLF

CDR3 length: 11
clone size: NA
V gene: TRBV12-3/TRBV12-4
J gene: TRBJ2-5
CDR3 protein: ASSLLPGGTQY

CDR3 length: 12
clone size: NA
V gene: TRBV25-1
J gene: TRBJ2-7
CDR3 protein: ASSGSGPRYEQY

CDR3 length: 13
clone size: NA
V gene: TRBV5-1
J gene: TRBJ2-1
CDR3 protein: ASSLVPGAHNEQF

CDR3 length: 14
clone size: NA
V gene: TRBV21-1
J gene: TRBJ1-2
CDR3 protein: ASSLTRVQSNYGYT

CDR3 length: 11
clone size: NA
V gene: TRBV27
J gene: TRBJ1-1
CDR3 protein: ASRRAGDTEAF

CDR3 length: 13
clone size: few
V gene: TRBV6-5
J gene: TRBJ1-4
CDR3 protein: ASSYGSPSSGVLF

CDR3 length: 13
clone size: NA
V gene: TRBV11-2
J gene: TRBJ1-1
CDR3 protein: ASSFKGQGNTEAF

CDR3 length: 11
clone size: NA
V gene: TRBV28
J gene: TRBJ1-1
CDR3 protein: ASSLYPDTEAF

CDR3 length: 10
clone size: NA
V gene: TRBV12-3/TRBV12-4
J gene: TRBJ2-5
CDR3 protein: ASSTGSETQY

CDR3 length: 14
clone size: NA
V gene: TRBV7-9
J gene: TRBJ2-3
CDR3 protein: ASSETSGLSTDTQY

CDR3 length: 10
clone size: NA
V gene: TRBV24-1
J gene: TRBJ2-1
CDR3 protein: ATSPRGNEQF

CDR3 length: 13
clone size: NA
V gene: TRBV10-3
J gene: TRBJ2-2
CDR3 protein: AISAMAGYTGELF

CDR3 length: 16
clone size: many
V gene: TRBV2
J gene: TRBJ2-1
CDR3 protein: ASSPGLAVLSSYNEQF

CDR3 length: 15
clone size: once
V gene: TRBV18
J gene: TRBJ2-1
CDR3 protein: ASSPPLGQSSYNEQF

CDR3 length: 12
clone size: NA
V gene: TRBV14
J gene: TRBJ2-7
CDR3 protein: ASSQGRGRYEQY

CDR3 length: 15
clone size: once
V gene: TRBV5-1
J gene: TRBJ1-2
CDR3 protein: ASSLGGQGSGGYGYT

CDR3 length: 12
clone size: NA
V gene: TRBV28
J gene: TRBJ1-2
CDR3 protein: ASSLSKTGVGYT

CDR3 length: 13
clone size: NA
V gene: TRBV7-6
J gene: TRBJ1-1
CDR3 protein: ASSHTASLNTEAF

CDR3 length: 14
clone size: NA
V gene: TRBV5-1
J gene: TRBJ2-1
CDR3 protein: ASRGLGRDSYNEQF

CDR3 length: 13
clone size: NA
V gene: TRBV5-8
J gene: TRBJ1-5
CDR3 protein: ASSFSGRVGQPQH

CDR3 length: 10
clone size: NA
V gene: TRBV19
J gene: TRBJ1-1
CDR3 protein: ASSRTLQGAF

CDR3 length: 14
clone size: NA
V gene: TRBV18
J gene: TRBJ2-1
CDR3 protein: ASSLKGTSGYNEQF

CDR3 length: 11
clone size: NA
V gene: TRBV13
J gene: TRBJ1-1
CDR3 protein: ASSFYRNTEAF

CDR3 length: 12
clone size: once
V gene: TRBV5-1
J gene: TRBJ1-1
CDR3 protein: ASSYQGGLTEAF

CDR3 length: 10
clone size: few
V gene: TRBV4-2
J gene: TRBJ2-5
CDR3 protein: ASSQDRGTQY

CDR3 length: 12
clone size: NA
V gene: TRBV15
J gene: TRBJ1-2
CDR3 protein: ATSRDQGGSGYT

CDR3 length: 16
clone size: once
V gene: TRBV10-3
J gene: TRBJ2-1
CDR3 protein: ATAPGLAGGSSYNEQF

CDR3 length: 16
clone size: NA
V gene: TRBV27
J gene: TRBJ2-7
CDR3 protein: ASSLFRRRTGEGYEQY

CDR3 length: 11
clone size: NA
V gene: TRBV30
J gene: TRBJ1-5
CDR3 protein: ACTTGLDQPQH

CDR3 length: 11
clone size: NA
V gene: TRBV30
J gene: TRBJ2-7
CDR3 protein: AWSVGDSRQQY

CDR3 length: 14
clone size: NA
V gene: TRBV9
J gene: TRBJ2-7
CDR3 protein: ASSVAPDRISYEQY

CDR3 length: 12
clone size: NA
V gene: TRBV10-1
J gene: TRBJ1-4
CDR3 protein: ATSEGGLNEKLF

CDR3 length: 15
clone size: NA
V gene: TRBV25-1
J gene: TRBJ2-3
CDR3 protein: ASSEWGGSGHTDTQY

CDR3 length: 11
clone size: NA
V gene: TRBV6-6
J gene: TRBJ2-5
CDR3 protein: ASSYRREETQY

CDR3 length: 11
clone size: once
V gene: TRBV27
J gene: TRBJ1-5
CDR3 protein: ASSPVGGQPQH

CDR3 length: 13
clone size: NA
V gene: TRBV18
J gene: TRBJ2-7
CDR3 protein: ASSLGLAGGYEQY

CDR3 length: 10
clone size: NA
V gene: TRBV27
J gene: TRBJ1-2
CDR3 protein: ASKAGAYGYT

CDR3 length: 11
clone size: NA
V gene: TRBV25-1
J gene: TRBJ1-2
CDR3 protein: ASRGAVNYGYT

CDR3 length: 14
clone size: NA
V gene: TRBV5-8
J gene: TRBJ1-3
CDR3 protein: ASSRVDRSSGNTIY

CDR3 length: 12
clone size: NA
V gene: TRBV6-5
J gene: TRBJ1-3
CDR3 protein: ASSSQGKGNTIY

CDR3 length: 15
clone size: NA
V gene: TRBV5-1
J gene: TRBJ2-1
CDR3 protein: ASSAGLAGYSYNEQF

CDR3 length: 9
clone size: NA
V gene: TRBV21-1
J gene: TRBJ1-1
CDR3 protein: ASSYRVEAF

CDR3 length: 17
clone size: few
V gene: TRBV7-9
J gene: TRBJ2-3
CDR3 protein: ASSLGRSGLAGVADTQY